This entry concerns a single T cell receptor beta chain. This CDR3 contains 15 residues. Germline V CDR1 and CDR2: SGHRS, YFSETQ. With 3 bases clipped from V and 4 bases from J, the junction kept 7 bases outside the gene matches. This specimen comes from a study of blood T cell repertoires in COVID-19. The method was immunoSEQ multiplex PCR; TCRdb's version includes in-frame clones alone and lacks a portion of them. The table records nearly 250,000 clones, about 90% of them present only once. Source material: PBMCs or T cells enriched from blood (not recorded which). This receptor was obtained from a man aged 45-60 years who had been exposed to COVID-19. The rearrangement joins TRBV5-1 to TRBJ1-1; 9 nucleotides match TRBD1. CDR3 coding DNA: TGCGCCAGCAGCTCACAAGGACAGGGGTCCACTGAAGCTTTCTTT. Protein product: CASSSQGQGSTEAFF.